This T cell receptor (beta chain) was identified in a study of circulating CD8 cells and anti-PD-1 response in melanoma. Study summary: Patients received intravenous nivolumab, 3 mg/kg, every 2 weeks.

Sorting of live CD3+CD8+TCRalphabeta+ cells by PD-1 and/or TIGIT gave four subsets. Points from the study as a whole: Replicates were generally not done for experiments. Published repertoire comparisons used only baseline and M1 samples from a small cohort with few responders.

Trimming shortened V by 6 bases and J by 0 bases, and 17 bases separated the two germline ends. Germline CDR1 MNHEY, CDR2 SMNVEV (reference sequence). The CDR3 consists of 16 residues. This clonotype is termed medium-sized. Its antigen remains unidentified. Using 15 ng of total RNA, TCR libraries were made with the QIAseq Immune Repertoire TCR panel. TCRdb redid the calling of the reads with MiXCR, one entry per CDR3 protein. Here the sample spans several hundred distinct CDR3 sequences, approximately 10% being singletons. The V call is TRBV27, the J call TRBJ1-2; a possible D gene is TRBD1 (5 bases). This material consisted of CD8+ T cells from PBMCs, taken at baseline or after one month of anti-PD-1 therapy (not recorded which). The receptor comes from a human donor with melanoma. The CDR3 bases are TGTGCCAGCAGAAATACCAAGACAGCAGCTAACTATGGCTACACCTTC. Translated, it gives CASRNTKTAANYGYTF.